This TCR beta chain came from a study of blood T cell repertoires in COVID-19 (TCRdb year 2020). Regarding the complete study: Samples covering the acute and convalescent phases of COVID-19 were provided by collaborators in the United States, Italy and Spain. Where HLA class I and class II types were available, the types were taken from metadata supplied by the sample provider, not from assay-based typing. Samples came from the ongoing ImmuneRACE study (first 160 participants) plus 1,254 subjects from 6 global collaborators. The repertoires were released in a freely available public database intended as a resource for research on the immune response to SARS-CoV-2. The prospective study material was composed of cDNA or gDNA derived from T cells, B-cell-depleted T cells, or PBMCs. The dataset comprised deeply sampled blood TCRbeta repertoires from subjects exposed to, actively infected with, or recovered from COVID-19. Nearly every sample came with metadata listing a de-identified subject ID, COVID-19 status, age in years and sex.

TCRbeta CDR3 regions were amplified from genomic DNA by means of the immunoSEQ Assay, a bias-controlled multiplex PCR. The source study handled its data this way. Within the assay, amplification of reference gene primers was used to estimate how many nucleated cells each sample contained. To quantify the absolute abundance of each unique TCRbeta CDR3 rearrangement, sequence reads were collapsed and filtered. For each sample, productive Simpson clonality was calculated as the square root of Simpson's diversity index over productive rearrangements. Imported from immuneACCESS, the table was reduced by TCRdb to in-frame sequences with V and J called. These copies leave out some clones; in studies compared against another copy, an unresolved V gene accounts for under half, and the cause of the remainder is not known. V and J calls and clone size are those listed in that table; D and trimming were worked out from the DNA. Counted in this sample were fewer than 300,000 clones; roughly nine tenths of them appeared once. The ten largest make up over 2% of the sample.

One collaborating source in Seattle enrolled patients during active infection and followed them longitudinally through the course of disease. The collaborating institutions used their own protocols to collect whole blood in K2EDTA tubes. Collaborator samples were shipped for TCRbeta analysis as frozen whole blood, isolated PBMCs, or DNA extracted from either sample type. The cysteine opens and the phenylalanine closes a CDR3 of 18 amino acids. Only the CDR3 DNA stays, 54 bases, in frame from base 1. CDR1 and CDR2, looked up from the germline V gene (reference sequence), are MNHEY and SMNVEV. At the junction V is shortened by 2 bases and J by 1 base; bases outside the gene matches: 9. Regarding this clone: Its recognized antigen is unknown. Base qualities are not at hand, and no much larger clone is one base apart.

Beyond this particular receptor, the publication reports: The quantity of clinical and demographic metadata differed by source and by participant and was supplied without curation.

The sample taken for sequencing was peripheral blood. This receptor was taken from a woman in her twenties or thirties with COVID-19, enrolled during active disease. The rearranged chain carries TRBV27 and TRBJ2-3, and TRBD2 aligns with 10 junction nucleotides. The DNA sequence is as follows: TGTGCCAGCAGTTTAAAAGCGGGAGGGCCTTGGGGCACAGATACGCAGTATTTT. It translates as CASSLKAGGPWGTDTQYF.